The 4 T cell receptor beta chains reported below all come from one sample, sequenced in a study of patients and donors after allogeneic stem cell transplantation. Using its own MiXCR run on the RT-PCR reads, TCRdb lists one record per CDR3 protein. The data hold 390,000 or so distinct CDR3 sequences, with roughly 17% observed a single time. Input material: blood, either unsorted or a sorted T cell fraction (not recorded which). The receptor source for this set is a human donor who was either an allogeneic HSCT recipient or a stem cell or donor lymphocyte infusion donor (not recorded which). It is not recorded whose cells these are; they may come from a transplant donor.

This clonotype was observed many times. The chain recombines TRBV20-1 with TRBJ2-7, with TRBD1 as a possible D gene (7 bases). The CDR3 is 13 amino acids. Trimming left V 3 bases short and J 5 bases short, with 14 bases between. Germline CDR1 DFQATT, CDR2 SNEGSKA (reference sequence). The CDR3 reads CSASATGRNEQYF. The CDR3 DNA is TGCAGTGCTAGTGCGACAGGGAGGAACGAGCAGTACTTC.

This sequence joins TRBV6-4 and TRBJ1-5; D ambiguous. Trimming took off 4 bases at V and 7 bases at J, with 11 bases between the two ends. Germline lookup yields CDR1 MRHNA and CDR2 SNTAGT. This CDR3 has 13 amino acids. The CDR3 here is CASSANSGQPQHF. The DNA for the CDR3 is TGTGCCAGCAGTGCGAACTCAGGACAGCCCCAGCATTTT.

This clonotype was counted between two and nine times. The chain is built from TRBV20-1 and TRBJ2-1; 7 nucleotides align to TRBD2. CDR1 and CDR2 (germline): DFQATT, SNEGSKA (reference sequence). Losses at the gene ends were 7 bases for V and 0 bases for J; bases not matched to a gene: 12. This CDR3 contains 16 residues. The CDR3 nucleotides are TGCAGTGGCGGACTAGGGGCCGTCCCCTCCTACAATGAGCAGTTCTTC. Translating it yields CSGGLGAVPSYNEQFF.

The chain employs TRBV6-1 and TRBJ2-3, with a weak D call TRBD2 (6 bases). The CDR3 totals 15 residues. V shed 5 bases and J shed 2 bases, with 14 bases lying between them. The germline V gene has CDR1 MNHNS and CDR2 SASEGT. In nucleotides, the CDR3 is TGTGCCAGCAGTCCCCCGGGACTGAACACAGATACGCAGTATTTT. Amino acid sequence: CASSPPGLNTDTQYF.